This T cell receptor beta chain came from a study of post-analysis software for immune sequencing data. Study overall: The courses of disease that were included comprised relapsing-remitting, secondary progressive and progressive-relapsing multiple sclerosis.

Unique molecular identifiers were built into the TCR beta cDNA libraries. One entry per CDR3 protein, called by TCRdb with MiXCR from the PCR reads. The sample holds fewer than 700,000 distinct CDR3 sequences, roughly two fifths seen once. Details on this clonotype: The antigen is not known.

The study, taken as a whole, reports: Co-batched samples clustered tightly together by F measure. With TRBV5-6, TRBV5-1 and TRBV20-1 included, about five TRBV segments were more frequent in patients than in controls.

Trimming took off 6 bases at V and 5 bases at J, with 11 bases between the two ends. The V gene's germline CDR1 is MNHEY and CDR2 SMNVEV (reference sequence). The CDR3 contains 12 residues. Sequencing was performed on blood. V is TRBV27 and J is TRBJ2-7; D is possibly TRBD1 or TRBD2 (6 bases each). This sequence was found in a girl aged 10-17 years with multiple sclerosis. This CDR3 reads CASRGASDEQYF. Here the CDR3 DNA reads TGTGCCAGCAGGGGGGCTAGCGACGAGCAGTACTTC.